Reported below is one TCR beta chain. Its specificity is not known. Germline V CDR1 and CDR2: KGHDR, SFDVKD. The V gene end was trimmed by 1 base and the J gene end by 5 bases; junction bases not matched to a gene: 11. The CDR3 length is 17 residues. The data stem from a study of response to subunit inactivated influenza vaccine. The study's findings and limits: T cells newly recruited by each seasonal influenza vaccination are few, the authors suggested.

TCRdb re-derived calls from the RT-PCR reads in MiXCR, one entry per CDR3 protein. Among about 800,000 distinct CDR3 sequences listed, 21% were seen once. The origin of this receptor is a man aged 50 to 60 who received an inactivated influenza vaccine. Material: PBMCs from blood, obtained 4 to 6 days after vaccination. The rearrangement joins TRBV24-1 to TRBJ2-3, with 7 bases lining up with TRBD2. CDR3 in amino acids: CATSDFRAGLSGDTQYF. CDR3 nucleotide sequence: TGTGCCACCAGTGATTTCAGAGCGGGACTGTCAGGAGATACGCAGTATTTT.